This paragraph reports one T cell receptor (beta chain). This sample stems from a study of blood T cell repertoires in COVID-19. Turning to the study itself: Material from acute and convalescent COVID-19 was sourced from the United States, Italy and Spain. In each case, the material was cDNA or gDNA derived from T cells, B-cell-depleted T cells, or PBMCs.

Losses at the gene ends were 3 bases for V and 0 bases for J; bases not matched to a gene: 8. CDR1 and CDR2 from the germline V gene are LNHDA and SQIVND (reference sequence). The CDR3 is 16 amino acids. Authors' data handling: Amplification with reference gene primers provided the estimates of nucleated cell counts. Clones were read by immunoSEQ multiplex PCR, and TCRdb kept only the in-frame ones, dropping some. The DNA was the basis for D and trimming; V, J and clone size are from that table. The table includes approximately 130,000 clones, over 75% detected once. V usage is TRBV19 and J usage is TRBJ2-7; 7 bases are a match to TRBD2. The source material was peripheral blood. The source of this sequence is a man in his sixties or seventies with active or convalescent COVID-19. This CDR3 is CASSMGSGLSSYEQYF. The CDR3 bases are TGTGCCAGTAGTATGGGTAGCGGGCTATCCTCCTACGAGCAGTACTTC.